The source of this T cell receptor beta chain is a study of naive and memory T cell subsets. Study-wide points: Especially in CD8 cells, naive repertoires contained a few larger clonotypes, possibly CD45RA-re-expressing memory cells.

Overnight CMV lysate stimulation of fresh PBMCs defined donor CMV status by CD4+ IFNgamma. This clonotype was found many times. Its antigen remains unidentified. The CDR3 is 16 residues long. Trimming cost V 6 bases and J 4 bases; bases outside gene matches: 10. Per germline, CDR1 MDHEN and CDR2 SYDVKM. The beta constant-region primer was an equimolar mix of two oligonucleotides covering TRBC1 and TRBC2. Four rounds of PCR amplified the ligated cDNA using nested alpha and beta constant-region primers plus SP2. TCRdb re-analysed the UMI-ligation and nested PCR reads in MiXCR, keeping a single row per CDR3 protein. The table has about 150,000 distinct CDR3 sequences, 22% seen once.

The material sequenced was naive CD4+ T cells from blood. The sequence was obtained from a human donor in good health. This chain connects TRBV28 to TRBJ2-2; 8 bases match TRBD2. CDR3 region: CASRVTGGARTGELFF. For the CDR3, the DNA is TGTGCCAGCAGAGTGACGGGGGGGGCGCGCACCGGGGAGCTGTTTTTT.